Below are 27 T cell receptor beta chains sequenced from a single sample in a study of blood T cell repertoires in COVID-19. Using immunoSEQ multiplex PCR, the repertoire was profiled, and TCRdb retains in-frame clones only, with some absent. Here the sample spans approximately 80,000 clones, approximately 80% being singletons. Sequences were obtained from peripheral blood. These receptors all come from a man at least 80 years old with acute or convalescent COVID-19.

This sequence joins TRBV7-8 and TRBJ1-6, with a tentative D call TRBD1 (6 bases). Germline values: CDR1 SGHVS, CDR2 FQNEAQ. This CDR3 region has 16 residues. Trimming cost V 4 bases and J 1 base, with 11 bases left between them. CDR3 nucleotides: TGTGCCAGCAGCTCCCAGGGGCGATCCTATAATTCACCCCTCCACTTT. This sequence encodes CASSSQGRSYNSPLHF.

CDR3 amino acids: CASSPGQGTITYEQYF. The DNA for the CDR3 is TGTGCCAGCTCACCGGGACAGGGCACGATTACCTACGAGCAGTACTTC. This rearrangement joins TRBV18 to TRBJ2-7, with 9 bases aligning to TRBD1. CDR3 length: 16 residues. The V segment lost 3 bases and the J segment 2 bases; nucleotides outside the gene matches: 8. Germline CDR1 and CDR2: KGHSH and LQKENI.

The V gene is TRBV19, the J gene TRBJ1-2; no clear D. The V gene's germline CDR1 is LNHDA and CDR2 SQIVND (reference sequence). Trimming cost V 0 bases and J 8 bases, with 19 bases left between them. The CDR3 is 16 residues long. The CDR3 DNA sequence: TGTGCCAGTAGTATAGATAATTCGGTCAGGCAACAAGGCTACACCTTC. It codes for CASSIDNSVRQQGYTF.

The rearrangement uses TRBV6-6 and TRBJ2-1, with D possibly being TRBD1 (6 bases). The CDR3 totals 15 residues. Looked up from germline, CDR1 is MNHNY and CDR2 is SVGAGI (reference sequence). Trimming stripped 4 bases from V and 1 base from J, with 11 bases between. The CDR3, as DNA: TGTGCCAGCAGTTCTACAACAGGGTCCTACAATGAGCAGTTCTTC. It yields the protein CASSSTTGSYNEQFF.

This clone was counted only a few times. The gene calls are TRBV6-2 or TRBV6-3 and TRBJ1-4, with D hard to call. Trimming stripped 2 bases from V and 6 bases from J, with 7 bases between. Germline lookup yields CDR1 MNHEY and CDR2 SVGEGT. This CDR3 comprises 13 residues. This CDR3 reads CASSYVGDEKLFF. The CDR3 DNA is TGTGCCAGCAGTTACGTCGGTGATGAAAAACTGTTTTTT.

The chain links TRBV2 to TRBJ1-6, with 9 bases that match TRBD1. The germline CDR1 and CDR2 sequences are SNHLY and FYNNEI. Trimming at V came to 6 bases and at J to 7 bases, leaving 4 bases not matched to a gene. The CDR3 is 14 residues long. The DNA of the CDR3 is TGTGCCAGCAGGGGAGGACAGGGGAATTCACCCCTCCACTTT. As protein: CASRGGQGNSPLHF.

Only one count was recorded for this clone. The chain has TRBV7-9 and TRBJ2-5; TRBD1 matches at 7 bases. CDR3 length: 15 amino acids. The germline V gene encodes CDR1 SEHNR and CDR2 FQNEAQ (reference sequence). V was pared by 3 bases and J by 3 bases, with 7 bases of the junction left unmatched. The CDR3 sequence: CASSFSGTVKETQYF. DNA for the CDR3: TGTGCCAGCAGCTTTTCCGGGACAGTTAAAGAGACCCAGTACTTC.

V usage is TRBV28 and J usage is TRBJ2-7, with a possible D match to TRBD2 (6 bases). The CDR3 totals 16 residues. Trimming stripped 7 bases from V and 3 bases from J, with 22 bases between. Germline V gene sequence: CDR1 MDHEN, CDR2 SYDVKM. The CDR3 here is CASTLRGIPLHYEQYF. The CDR3 bases are TGTGCCAGCACTCTGCGGGGCATCCCCCTACACTACGAGCAGTACTTC.

The chain links TRBV7-2 to TRBJ1-2; the match to TRBD1 covers 8 bases. The germline V gene has CDR1 SGHTA and CDR2 FQGNSA. The junction had 10 bases not matched to a gene; V was cut back by 5 bases and J by 8 bases. There are 14 residues in the CDR3. The CDR3 is CASSVSQGAVGYTF. The CDR3 DNA reads as TGTGCCAGCAGCGTTAGCCAGGGGGCTGTGGGCTACACCTTC. Combining the CDR3 with reference TRBV7-2 and TRBJ1-2 gives the whole variable domain GAGVSQSPSNKVTEKGKDVELRCDPISGHTALYWYRQSLGQGLEFLIYFQGNSAPDKSGLPSDRFSAERTGGSVSTLTIQRTQQEDSAVYLCASSVSQGAVGYTFGSGTRLTVV.

This clone was seen more than once but under ten times. The chain combines TRBV5-4 with TRBJ2-2; 14 nucleotides match TRBD2. The germline V gene has CDR1 SGHNT and CDR2 YYREEE (reference sequence). V dropped 2 bases and J dropped 7; count of bases not matched to a gene: 4. The CDR3 loop spans 16 amino acids. The CDR3 DNA is TGTGCCAGCAGCTTCGCGACTAGCGGGAGGGGCGGGGAGCTGTTTTTT. It yields the protein CASSFATSGRGGELFF.

The V and J genes are TRBV30 and TRBJ2-5, with TRBD2 matching 16 bases. The junction had 9 bases not matched to a gene; V was cut back by 5 bases and J by 9 bases. Germline CDR1 GTSNPN, CDR2 SVGIG (reference sequence). The CDR3 has 15 residues. The DNA of the CDR3 is TGTGCCTGGGAAGACACGGGACTAGCGGGAGGGCCCCAGTACTTC. Its translation is CAWEDTGLAGGPQYF.

The table lists this clone with many counts. The genes are TRBV7-8 and TRBJ1-5, with D maybe TRBD1 (5 bases). CDR3 length: 15 amino acids. V was cut by 4 bases and J by 2 bases, with 12 bases left in between. Looked up from germline, CDR1 is SGHVS and CDR2 is FQNEAQ. CDR3 sequence (DNA): TGTGCCAGCAGCTCCCAGGACATGGGCAATCAGCCCCAGCATTTT. Protein sequence: CASSSQDMGNQPQHF.

This chain uses TRBV19 with TRBJ2-7; D unresolved. The CDR3 has 13 residues. Looked up from germline, CDR1 is LNHDA and CDR2 is SQIVND (reference sequence). Trimming took 4 bases from V and 3 from J, leaving 10 bases between them. The CDR3 bases are TGTGCCAGTAGTACCGCCGACATCTACGAGCAGTACTTC. This gives the protein CASSTADIYEQYF.

The chain carries TRBV5-1 and TRBJ2-1, with 9 nucleotides matching TRBD1. Trimming took 4 bases from V and 6 from J; bases not matched to a gene: 5. The length of the CDR3 is 14 residues. Germline values: CDR1 SGHRS, CDR2 YFSETQ. The chain's CDR3 is CASSLQTGGNEQFF. As DNA, the CDR3 is TGCGCCAGCAGCCTCCAGACAGGGGGCAATGAGCAGTTCTTC.

The rearrangement links TRBV19 to TRBJ1-2, with TRBD1 matching over 7 bases. V shed 7 bases and J 4 bases; nucleotides not matched to a gene: 9. Germline V gives CDR1 LNHDA, CDR2 SQIVND (reference sequence). CDR3 length equals 14 residues. The CDR3 loop is CASNSGTAIYGYTF. DNA for the CDR3: TGTGCCAGTAATAGTGGGACAGCCATCTATGGCTACACCTTC.

This chain connects TRBV6-1 to TRBJ1-1; the D gene is possibly TRBD1 (5 bases). The length of the CDR3 is 17 residues. Between the trimmed V and J ends, which lost 0 bases and 6 bases, there was a span of 20 bases. Germline V gene sequence: CDR1 MNHNS, CDR2 SASEGT. For the CDR3, the DNA is TGTGCCAGCAGTGAAGCAAAACCCCACAGGAGAAGCTCTGAAGCTTTCTTT. Protein product: CASSEAKPHRRSSEAFF.

The V gene is TRBV5-1, the J gene TRBJ1-1, with TRBD1 identical over 7 bases. The CDR3 runs to 15 residues. With V trimmed by 1 base and J by 10 bases, 13 bases remained unmatched. Germline loops: CDR1 SGHRS, CDR2 YFSETQ. This chain's CDR3 is CASSLKIGTEGTAFF. For the CDR3, the DNA is TGCGCCAGCAGCTTGAAGATAGGGACAGAAGGAACAGCTTTCTTT.

The rearrangement uses TRBV27 and TRBJ1-1, with D uncertain. The CDR3 covers 13 residues. In germline, CDR1 is MNHEY, CDR2 SMNVEV (reference sequence). V was pared by 4 bases and J by 0 bases, with 6 bases between. The CDR3 here is CASSSILNTEAFF. In DNA form, the CDR3 reads TGTGCCAGCAGTTCAATCCTGAACACTGAAGCTTTCTTT.

This clone was seen at least ten times. V gene TRBV10-3 combines with J gene TRBJ1-2; no clear D gene. The V end was cut by 6 bases, the J end by 6 bases, with 11 bases between. Germline V gives CDR1 ENHRY, CDR2 SYGVKD. CDR3 length: 12 amino acids. CDR3 bases: TGTGCCATCAGCTCAGTCCTCAATGGCTACACCTTC. Its translation: CAISSVLNGYTF.

This clone was detected only once. This sequence joins TRBV2 and TRBJ2-3; 12 bases line up with TRBD2. The CDR3 runs 14 residues. The germline V gene encodes CDR1 SNHLY and CDR2 FYNNEI. V gave up 6 bases and J gave up 4 bases; unmatched junction bases: 2. As DNA, the CDR3 is TGTGCCAGCAGGACTAGCGGGAGTTCAGATACGCAGTATTTT. Its translation is CASRTSGSSDTQYF.

The genes are TRBV11-2 and TRBJ2-1; TRBD2 aligns across 7 bases. CDR1 is SGHAT and CDR2 is FQNNGV in the germline V gene. V shed 0 bases, J shed 4 bases, and the junction held 18 bases outside the gene matches. The CDR3 totals 20 residues. CDR3 sequence: CASSLDSFGLVRSPYNEQFF. CDR3 nucleotides: TGTGCCAGCAGCTTAGATTCTTTCGGACTAGTTCGTTCCCCGTACAATGAGCAGTTCTTC.

The rearrangement links TRBV6-6 to TRBJ2-2; D uncertain. Trimming removed 2 bases at V and 6 bases at J, with 10 bases between. Germline assignment: CDR1 MNHNY and CDR2 SVGAGI (reference sequence). This CDR3 region has 14 residues. The CDR3 loop is CASSYGVASGELFF. In DNA form, the CDR3 reads TGTGCCAGCAGTTACGGTGTGGCTTCCGGGGAGCTGTTTTTT.

The chain carries TRBV28 and TRBJ1-3, with D unresolved. This CDR3 is 14 amino acids long. Trimming removed 2 bases from V and 1 base from J, with 6 bases in between. Germline V lookup: CDR1 MDHEN, CDR2 SYDVKM. The DNA of the CDR3 is TGTGCCAGCAGTTTAAGGAGTTCTGGAAACACCATATATTTT. This gives the protein CASSLRSSGNTIYF.

This clone has a single count. CDR3 sequence: CASRANRAREKLFF. CDR3 coding DNA: TGTGCCAGCAGAGCCAACAGGGCTAGGGAAAAACTGTTTTTT. The rearrangement uses TRBV6-5 and TRBJ1-4; D is perhaps TRBD1 (6 bases). The germline V gene has CDR1 MNHEY and CDR2 SVGAGI. The germline V and J ends were trimmed by 6 bases and 8 bases, with 16 bases remaining between them. The CDR3 consists of 14 residues.

The chain links TRBV28 to TRBJ2-6; D is possibly TRBD2 (5 bases). Germline V gene sequence: CDR1 MDHEN, CDR2 SYDVKM. The CDR3 covers 16 residues. Trimming shortened V by 7 bases and J by 0 bases, and 13 bases separated the two germline ends. CDR3 residues: CASTRLGSSGANVLTF. The CDR3 DNA sequence: TGTGCCAGCACCCGTCTAGGGAGCTCTGGGGCCAACGTCCTGACTTTC.

The gene calls are TRBV12-3 or TRBV12-4 and TRBJ2-4, with D unclear. There are 13 residues in the CDR3. Trimming took off 6 bases at V and 1 base at J, with 7 bases between the two ends. CDR3 nucleotides: TGTGCCAGCAGCGAGTACGCCAAAAACATTCAGTACTTC. Protein sequence: CASSEYAKNIQYF.

This clone has just one count. The rearrangement links TRBV7-8 to TRBJ2-7; 9 nucleotides align to TRBD1. This CDR3 region has 15 residues. Trimming took 8 bases from V and 3 from J; bases not matched to a gene: 11. Germline V gene sequence: CDR1 SGHVS, CDR2 FQNEAQ. This chain's CDR3 is CASGQGWEKLYEQYF. Here the CDR3 DNA reads TGTGCCAGCGGACAGGGGTGGGAAAAACTCTACGAGCAGTACTTC.